Shown below are 17 T cell receptor beta chains from a single sample sequenced in a study of T cells in Graves' hyperthyroidism and ophthalmopathy. There were TCR beta CDR3 regions amplified from RNA transcripts. An initial round of RT-PCR targeting the TCR CDR3 relied on the HTBI primer set. In TCRdb, the multiplex PCR reads were re-called with MiXCR into one record per CDR3 protein. The table has fewer than 750,000 distinct CDR3 sequences, 14% to 15% seen once. Specimen: blood. The receptors come from a woman in her 40s with Graves' ophthalmopathy.

This clonotype has just a few counts. The V gene is TRBV11-1, the J gene TRBJ1-1, with 10 bases matching TRBD1. This CDR3 region has 16 residues. Trimming removed 2 bases from V and 0 bases from J; junction bases left unmatched: 3. The germline V gene encodes CDR1 SGHAT and CDR2 FQDESV (reference sequence). CDR3 sequence reads: CASSLRQGAMNTEAFF. CDR3 in DNA: TGTGCCAGCAGCTTAAGACAGGGGGCTATGAACACTGAAGCTTTCTTT.

This clonotype was seen a few times. V and J are TRBV19 and TRBJ1-5; possible D gene TRBD1, 5 bases. Germline CDR1 reads LNHDA; CDR2 reads SQIVND (reference sequence). The CDR3 consists of 15 residues. Trimming shortened V by 7 bases and J by 5 bases, and 18 bases separated the two germline ends. CDR3 amino acids: CASTNDGQGYQPQHF. Written as DNA, the CDR3 is TGTGCCAGTACCAACGACGGGCAGGGATATCAGCCCCAGCATTTT.

J is TRBJ2-5 and V is TRBV6-2 or TRBV6-3, with TRBD2 identical over 10 bases. The CDR3 length is 15 residues. V gave up 4 bases and J gave up 4 bases; unmatched junction bases: 6. Germline-derived CDR1 and CDR2 are MNHEY and SVGEGT. The CDR3 is CASSSLAGERETQYF. DNA for the CDR3: TGTGCCAGCAGTTCCCTAGCGGGAGAGCGAGAGACCCAGTACTTC.

The J gene is TRBJ1-5, the V gene TRBV6-1, with TRBD1 matching 7 bases. The CDR3 has 16 residues. V was pared by 7 bases and J by 2 bases, with 11 bases of the junction left unmatched. Looked up from germline, CDR1 is MNHNS and CDR2 is SASEGT. CDR3 residues: CASKGGSFAGNQPQHF. The CDR3 bases are TGTGCCAGCAAAGGGGGCTCCTTTGCAGGCAATCAGCCCCAGCATTTT.

Regarding this clonotype: Since a much larger clone is just one base distant, this may be a read error. The chain employs TRBV11-3 and TRBJ2-5; D might be TRBD2 (6 bases). This CDR3 has 17 residues. The V end lost 5 bases, the J end lost 5 bases, and 24 bases lay between the germline ends. Per the germline V gene, CDR1 is SGHNT and CDR2 is YENEEA. CDR3 loop: CASSPSGRRVVSETQYF. The CDR3 nucleotides are TGTGCCAGCAGCCCAAGCGGGCGGAGGGTTGTGAGCGAGACCCAGTACTTC. Supplemented by reference TRBV11-3 and TRBJ2-5, the full variable domain reads EAGVVQSPRYKIIEKKQPVAFWCNPISGHNTLYWYLQNLGQGPELLIRYENEEAVDDSQLPKDRFSAERLKGVDSTLKIQPAELGDSAVYLCASSPSGRRVVSETQYFGPGTRLLVL.

This clonotype was recorded at least ten times. CDR3 DNA sequence: TGTGCCAGCAGCCCACAGGGGGCTAACTATGGCTACACCTTC. Translating gives CASSPQGANYGYTF. V usage is TRBV18 and J usage is TRBJ1-2; TRBD1 agrees at 8 bases. CDR1 and CDR2 (germline): KGHSH, LQKENI. CDR3 length equals 14 residues. Unmatched junction bases numbered 5, after V lost 8 bases and J lost 0 bases.

The chain joins TRBV12-3 or TRBV12-4 to TRBJ2-7, with D possibly TRBD2 on 5 matching bases. CDR3 length equals 12 residues. The ends were cut back, 6 bases at V and 6 bases at J, with 12 bases in the middle. The CDR3 spells CASSPGNSEQYF. The CDR3 nucleotides are TGTGCCAGCAGCCCCGGGAATAGCGAGCAGTACTTC.

This clonotype came up many times. The chain joins TRBV29-1 to TRBJ2-7, with a possible D match to TRBD2 (6 bases). The CDR3 sequence is 12 residues long. Looked up from germline, CDR1 is SQVTM and CDR2 is ANQGSEA. Trimming took off 4 bases at V and 5 bases at J, with 12 bases between the two ends. The CDR3: CSVAEGRNEQYF. CDR3 in DNA: TGCAGCGTTGCGGAGGGGAGGAACGAGCAGTACTTC.

The chain employs TRBV12-3 or TRBV12-4 and TRBJ2-7, with a tentative D call TRBD1 (6 bases). V lost 5 bases and J 2 bases, leaving 16 bases between the germline ends. The CDR3 length is 15 residues. The CDR3 spells CASSLRDTLAYEQYF. CDR3 DNA: TGTGCCAGCAGTCTTCGGGACACTCTGGCCTACGAGCAGTACTTC.

In its sample, this clonotype was seen many times. This chain links TRBV7-8 with TRBJ1-2, with D possibly matching TRBD1 (5 bases). The CDR3 totals 16 residues. The V gene lost 1 base and the J gene lost 8 bases, with 20 bases spanning the gap. The germline CDR1 and CDR2 sequences are SGHVS and FQNEAQ. CDR3 loop: CASSLEFPGPTLGYTF. Written as DNA, the CDR3 is TGTGCCAGCAGCTTAGAGTTTCCGGGACCGACGCTCGGCTACACCTTC. Drawing the rest from reference TRBV7-8 and TRBJ1-2, the complete variable domain is GAGVSQSPRYKVAKRGQDVALRCDPISGHVSLFWYQQALGQGPEFLTYFQNEAQLDKSGLPSDRFFAERPEGSVSTLKIQRTQQEDSAVYLCASSLEFPGPTLGYTFGSGTRLTVV.

This clonotype came up many times. J is TRBJ2-7 and V is TRBV20-1; 10 nucleotides align to TRBD2. The CDR3 has 12 amino acids. The V and J ends lost 7 bases and 4 bases, in that order; junction bases with no gene match: 4. Looked up from germline, CDR1 is DFQATT and CDR2 is SNEGSKA (reference sequence). The CDR3 loop is CSVGTSDYEQYF. In nucleotides, the CDR3 is TGCAGTGTGGGGACTAGCGATTACGAGCAGTACTTC.

This clonotype showed up just a few times. The V and J genes are TRBV29-1 and TRBJ2-7, with D possibly being TRBD2 (5 bases). The CDR3 has 14 residues. Trimming removed 4 bases from V and 1 base from J, with 14 bases in between. CDR1 and CDR2 from the germline V gene are SQVTM and ANQGSEA. Here the CDR3 reads CSVAILAESYEQYF. Written as DNA, the CDR3 is TGCAGCGTTGCAATCCTAGCCGAGTCCTACGAGCAGTACTTC.

This clonotype was found many times. This rearrangement joins TRBV15 to TRBJ2-7; D gene ambiguous. Deletions cut 0 bases from V and 4 bases from J, with 10 bases between. The CDR3 contains 14 residues. Germline V gene sequence: CDR1 LNHNV, CDR2 YYDKDF (reference sequence). In DNA form, the CDR3 reads TGTGCCACCAGCAGAGATCGTCAGCTGTACGAGCAGTACTTC. Its translation is CATSRDRQLYEQYF. The full variable domain, rest sourced from reference TRBV15 and TRBJ2-7, is DAMVIQNPRYQVTQFGKPVTLSCSQTLNHNVMYWYQQKSSQAPKLLFHYYDKDFNNEADTPDNFQSRRPNTSFCFLDIRSPGLGDTAMYLCATSRDRQLYEQYFGPGTRLTVT.

This clonotype was observed at least ten times. The chain couples TRBV19 to TRBJ1-1; 7 nucleotides match TRBD1. CDR1 and CDR2 (germline): LNHDA, SQIVND (reference sequence). V was clipped by 0 bases and J by 0 bases; unmatched bases: 1. The CDR3 is 15 amino acids. CDR3 loop: CASSIEGGLNTEAFF. The CDR3 DNA sequence: TGTGCCAGTAGTATAGAAGGGGGCCTGAACACTGAAGCTTTCTTT.

This clonotype was detected ten times or more. The chain carries TRBV7-6 and TRBJ2-7; tentatively, D is TRBD1 or TRBD2 (5 bases each). This CDR3 is built from 13 residues. Germline CDR1 is SGHVS and CDR2 is FNYEAQ. V lost 1 base to trimming and J lost 3 bases, with 7 bases between them. CDR3 coding DNA: TGTGCCAGCAGCTTAGTGGGGGACTACGAGCAGTACTTC. Translating it yields CASSLVGDYEQYF. The variable domain in full, with the rest retrieved from reference TRBV7-6 and TRBJ2-7, is GAGVSQSPRYKVTKRGQDVALRCDPISGHVSLYWYRQALGQGPEFLTYFNYEAQQDKSGLPNDRFSAERPEGSISTLTIQRTEQRDSAMYRCASSLVGDYEQYFGPGTRLTVT.

This clonotype was picked up a small number of times. CDR3 in DNA: TGTGCCAGCAATGAGGTAGCGGGCCAAGAGACCCAGTACTTC. Translated, it gives CASNEVAGQETQYF. The V and J genes are TRBV7-9 and TRBJ2-5; 7 nucleotides agree with TRBD2. Looked up from germline, CDR1 is SEHNR and CDR2 is FQNEAQ (reference sequence). The V gene end was trimmed by 7 bases and the J gene end by 1 base; junction bases not matched to a gene: 6. This CDR3 has 14 amino acids.

This clonotype was counted at least ten times. The V call is TRBV28, the J call TRBJ2-2, with TRBD1 matching 12 bases. The CDR3 extends over 13 amino acids. The J segment lost 8 bases and the V segment lost 10 bases, leaving 5 bases of the junction unmatched. Germline lookup yields CDR1 MDHEN and CDR2 SYDVKM. CDR3 region: CATGQGASGELFF. CDR3 nucleotides: TGTGCCACGGGACAGGGGGCATCGGGGGAGCTGTTTTTT.